The entry below gives a single T cell receptor (beta chain) sequence along with its context. Its specificity is not known. This sample is drawn from a study of cytomegalovirus exposure and HLA in healthy donors. Study-wide results and caveats: There were a few CMV-associated chains whose specificity for CMV antigens was confirmed in vitro. A later analysis appeared to link common viral pathogens to several of the most significant clusters. A later analysis showed that HLA-associated TCR beta chains had undergone more clonal expansion than equally common others.

The PCR employed 60 Vbeta primers together with 13 Jbeta primers. Clones were sequenced by immunoSEQ multiplex PCR, and TCRdb holds only the in-frame ones, with some missing. The sample includes about 130,000 clones, over 75% of them seen just once. Between the trimmed V and J ends, which lost 6 bases and 2 bases, there was a span of 13 bases. Looked up from germline, CDR1 is SGHVS and CDR2 is FQNEAQ. The CDR3 runs 14 residues. The TCR was taken from a man aged 30 to 39 in good health. The sample comprised PBMCs. The gene calls are TRBV7-8 and TRBJ1-2, with D maybe TRBD1 (5 bases). The CDR3 bases are TGTGCCAGCAGGGCCCCGACAGACAACTATGGCTACACCTTC. This translates into CASRAPTDNYGYTF. Complete variable domain (other parts from reference TRBV7-8 and TRBJ1-2): GAGVSQSPRYKVAKRGQDVALRCDPISGHVSLFWYQQALGQGPEFLTYFQNEAQLDKSGLPSDRFFAERPEGSVSTLKIQRTQQEDSAVYLCASRAPTDNYGYTFGSGTRLTVV.